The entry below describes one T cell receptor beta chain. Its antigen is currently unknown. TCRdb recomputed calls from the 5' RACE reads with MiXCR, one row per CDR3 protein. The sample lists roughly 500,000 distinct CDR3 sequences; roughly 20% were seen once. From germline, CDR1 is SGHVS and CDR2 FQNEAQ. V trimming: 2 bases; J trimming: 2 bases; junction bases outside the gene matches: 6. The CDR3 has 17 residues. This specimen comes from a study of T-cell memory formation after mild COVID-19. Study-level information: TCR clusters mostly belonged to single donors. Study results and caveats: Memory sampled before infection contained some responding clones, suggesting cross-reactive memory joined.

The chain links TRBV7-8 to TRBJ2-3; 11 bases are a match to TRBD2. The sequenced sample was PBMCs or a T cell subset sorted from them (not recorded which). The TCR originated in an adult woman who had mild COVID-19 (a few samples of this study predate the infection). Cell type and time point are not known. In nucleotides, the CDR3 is TGTGCCAGCAGCTTATATAGACTAGCGGGGCCCACAGATACGCAGTATTTT. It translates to CASSLYRLAGPTDTQYF.